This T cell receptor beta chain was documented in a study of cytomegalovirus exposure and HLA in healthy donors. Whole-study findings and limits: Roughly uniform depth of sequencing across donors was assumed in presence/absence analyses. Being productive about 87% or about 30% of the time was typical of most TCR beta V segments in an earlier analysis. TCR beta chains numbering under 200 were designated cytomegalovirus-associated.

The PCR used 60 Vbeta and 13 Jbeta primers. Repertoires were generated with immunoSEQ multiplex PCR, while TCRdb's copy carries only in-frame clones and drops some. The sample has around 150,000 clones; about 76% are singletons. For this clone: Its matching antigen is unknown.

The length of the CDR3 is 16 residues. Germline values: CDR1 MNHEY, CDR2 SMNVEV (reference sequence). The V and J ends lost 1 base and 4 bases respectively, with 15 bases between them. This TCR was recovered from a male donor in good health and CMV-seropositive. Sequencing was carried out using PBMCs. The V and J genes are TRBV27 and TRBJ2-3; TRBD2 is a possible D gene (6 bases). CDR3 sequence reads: CASSLYDRLGADTQYF. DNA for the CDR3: TGTGCCAGCAGTTTATATGACCGACTAGGAGCAGATACGCAGTATTTT.